The 6 T cell receptor beta chains presented below share a single source sample, sequenced in a study of T-cell memory formation after mild COVID-19. TCRdb re-derived calls from the 5' RACE reads in MiXCR, one entry per CDR3 protein. The sample has around 300,000 distinct CDR3 sequences; 10% to 15% are singletons. The sequenced sample consisted of PBMCs or a T cell subset sorted from them (not recorded which). These receptors all stem from a man aged 18 to 29 who had mild COVID-19 (a few samples of this study predate the infection). Cell type and time point are not known.

The V gene is TRBV20-1, the J gene TRBJ1-4; D perhaps matches TRBD1 (6 bases). The CDR3 is made up of 13 amino acids. V was pared by 6 bases and J by 8 bases, with 16 bases between. Germline V gene sequence: CDR1 DFQATT, CDR2 SNEGSKA (reference sequence). CDR3: CSAPRGTGEKLFF. The DNA of the CDR3 is TGCAGTGCCCCTAGGGGGACGGGGGAAAAACTGTTTTTT.

This chain connects TRBV12-3 or TRBV12-4 to TRBJ1-2, with 11 bases identical to TRBD1. Trimming took 5 bases from V and 8 from J; bases not matched to a gene: 4. The CDR3 consists of 13 residues. The CDR3 sequence: CASSGTGGLGYTF. The DNA of the CDR3 is TGTGCCAGCAGTGGGACAGGGGGTCTAGGCTACACCTTC.

This clonotype was counted ten times or more. V gene TRBV7-9 combines with J gene TRBJ1-2; 8 nucleotides agree with TRBD1. Unmatched junction bases numbered 8, after V lost 6 bases and J lost 8 bases. Germline V CDR1 and CDR2: SEHNR, FQNEAQ (reference sequence). The CDR3 is 13 residues long. CDR3 sequence: CASSSTGDGGYTF. The DNA of the CDR3 is TGTGCCAGCAGTTCGACAGGGGACGGAGGCTACACCTTC.

This clonotype was seen once. The chain carries TRBV6-2 or TRBV6-3 and TRBJ1-6, with D unresolved. This CDR3 is built from 13 residues. CDR1 and CDR2 (germline): MNHEY, SVGEGT. V was shortened by 2 bases and J by 7 bases, with 6 bases between the two germline ends. CDR3 in DNA: TGTGCCAGCAGTTACGTCACCAATTCACCCCTCCACTTT. This codes for CASSYVTNSPLHF.

This clonotype came up a few times. This chain joins TRBV7-9 and TRBJ1-2, with unresolved D. V was shortened by 1 base and J by 2 bases, with 8 bases between the two germline ends. Germline-derived CDR1 and CDR2 are SEHNR and FQNEAQ (reference sequence). This CDR3 contains 14 residues. The CDR3 DNA follows: TGTGCCAGCAGCTTAGAGTGGGAGAACTATGGCTACACCTTC. It yields the protein CASSLEWENYGYTF.

This clonotype was observed a handful of times. The rearrangement uses TRBV5-1 and TRBJ2-5; D gene uncertain. CDR3 length: 14 amino acids. CDR1 and CDR2 (germline): SGHRS, YFSETQ. V lost 4 bases, J lost 0 bases, and 10 bases lay in between. CDR3 sequence: CASSQDGNQETQYF. In DNA form, the CDR3 reads TGCGCCAGCAGCCAGGACGGAAACCAAGAGACCCAGTACTTC.